The 9 T cell receptor beta chains presented below share a single source sample, sequenced in a study of CD4+ T cells in melanoma. TCRdb keeps only in-frame clones here, not all; method: immunoSEQ multiplex PCR. The sample consists of over 100,000 clones, 80% to 95% of them appearing once. Sequencing was done on a sample of peripheral blood. The receptors shown here come from a human donor with melanoma.

The chain links TRBV4-3 to TRBJ1-2, with 7 bases lining up with TRBD1. Germline-derived CDR1 and CDR2 are LGHNA and YSLEER. The junction had 5 bases not matched to a gene; V was cut back by 3 bases and J by 4 bases. The CDR3 is made up of 14 amino acids. CDR3 coding DNA: TGCGCCAGCAGCCACCCCGACAGGGCCTATGGCTACACCTTC. Protein product: CASSHPDRAYGYTF.

The rearrangement joins TRBV27 to TRBJ2-2, with 7 bases matching TRBD1. Germline assignment: CDR1 MNHEY and CDR2 SMNVEV (reference sequence). V gave up 2 bases and J gave up 6 bases; unmatched junction bases: 6. This CDR3 is built from 15 residues. CDR3 residues: CASSLTTGQPGELFF. CDR3 coding DNA: TGTGCCAGCAGTTTAACGACGGGACAGCCCGGGGAGCTGTTTTTT.

The chain has TRBV19 and TRBJ2-5, with D tentatively TRBD1 or TRBD2 (5 bases each). The germline V gene has CDR1 LNHDA and CDR2 SQIVND (reference sequence). Trimming shortened V by 1 base and J by 6 bases, and 12 bases separated the two germline ends. This CDR3 is built from 14 residues. CDR3 residues: CASSIAGPGKTQYF. CDR3 nucleotides: TGTGCCAGTAGTATAGCGGGGCCCGGAAAGACCCAGTACTTC.

V and J are TRBV2 and TRBJ1-4; the match to TRBD1 covers 7 bases. The germline V gene has CDR1 SNHLY and CDR2 FYNNEI. J lost 0 bases, V lost 6 bases, and 4 bases had no gene match. This CDR3 is built from 15 residues. Here the CDR3 DNA reads TGTGCCAGCAGCCTTCAGGGGGCAACTAATGAAAAACTGTTTTTT. This encodes CASSLQGATNEKLFF.

V and J are TRBV25-1 and TRBJ1-6, with unresolved D. The V and J ends lost 4 bases and 7 bases respectively, with 8 bases between them. The length of the CDR3 is 13 residues. Per the germline V gene, CDR1 is MGHDK and CDR2 is SYGVNS. CDR3 bases: TGTGCCAGCAGTGGTCGACGGAATTCACCCCTCCACTTT. It translates to CASSGRRNSPLHF.

This chain uses TRBV5-1 with TRBJ1-6; 9 bases match TRBD1. CDR1 is SGHRS, CDR2 YFSETQ, per germline. The CDR3 consists of 15 residues. Trimming removed 6 bases from V and 5 bases from J; junction bases left unmatched: 6. DNA of the CDR3: TGCGCCAGCACTCCCAGGACAGGGGATAATTCACCCCTCCACTTT. It is translated as CASTPRTGDNSPLHF.

The gene calls are TRBV5-6 and TRBJ2-7; tentative D call: TRBD2 (5 bases). The CDR3 runs 15 residues. Germline V CDR1 and CDR2: SGHDT, YYEEEE. Trimming pared 3 bases from V and 0 bases from J, leaving 13 bases between. The CDR3 DNA reads as TGTGCCAGCAGCTCTCTAGCCCTGAGCTCCTACGAGCAGTACTTC. It is translated as CASSSLALSSYEQYF.

The rearrangement links TRBV2 to TRBJ1-5; 7 bases are a match to TRBD1. The CDR3 extends over 14 amino acids. Germline loops: CDR1 SNHLY, CDR2 FYNNEI. V lost 6 bases, J lost 3 bases, and 5 bases stayed unmatched. CDR3 region: CASRATGSNQPQHF. As DNA, the CDR3 is TGTGCCAGCAGGGCGACAGGGTCCAATCAGCCCCAGCATTTT.

The chain joins TRBV7-6 to TRBJ2-3; 11 bases match TRBD1. In germline, CDR1 is SGHVS, CDR2 FNYEAQ. Losses at the gene ends were 5 bases for V and 3 bases for J; bases not matched to a gene: 10. The CDR3 length is 17 residues. In DNA form, the CDR3 reads TGTGCCAGCAGCATACGGACAGGGGGCGATACGACAGATACGCAGTATTTT. It specifies CASSIRTGGDTTDTQYF.